Described below is a single T cell receptor (beta chain) sequence and its context. The target antigen is unknown. Germline-derived CDR1 and CDR2 are SGHTA and FQGNSA. Trimming stripped 4 bases from V and 4 bases from J, with 22 bases between. The CDR3 extends over 17 amino acids. The data were produced by immunoSEQ multiplex PCR, yet TCRdb's version contains in-frame clones alone and is incomplete. The data contain roughly 120,000 clones, less than 90% of them singletons. The donors were members of the validation cohort, which comprised about 120 subjects and was separate from the first cohort of more than 500 subjects. The data derive from a study of cytomegalovirus exposure and HLA in healthy donors. Study summary: In a later analysis, the roughly 120 validation repertoires were reported to have used the same platform as the approximately 700 first-cohort repertoires.

General study results and limits: A subsequent analysis found that TCR clusters from the first cohort also tended to co-occur in the 120 or so validation repertoires, with under 95% of cluster scores above 0. Some public TCRs appeared in many individuals, while most sequences were rare.

The TCR was taken from a young man in good health and CMV-seropositive. Material for sequencing was PBMCs. The chain combines TRBV7-2 with TRBJ1-2; D is unclear. The CDR3 loop reads CASSSGGRGPWGYGYTF. CDR3 DNA sequence: TGTGCCAGCAGCTCGGGAGGGCGGGGTCCCTGGGGCTATGGCTACACCTTC. Full variable domain (outside the CDR3, taken from reference TRBV7-2 and TRBJ1-2): GAGVSQSPSNKVTEKGKDVELRCDPISGHTALYWYRQSLGQGLEFLIYFQGNSAPDKSGLPSDRFSAERTGGSVSTLTIQRTQQEDSAVYLCASSSGGRGPWGYGYTFGSGTRLTVV.